This T cell receptor (beta chain) was recorded in a study of CD8 T cells in Susac syndrome. Study information: When blood was collected, patients with Susac syndrome were therapy-naive, were taking corticosteroids, or were receiving intravenous immunoglobulin alone.

The CDR3 is 14 amino acids. The V and J ends lost 6 bases and 5 bases, in that order; junction bases with no gene match: 13. Per the germline V gene, CDR1 is DFQATT and CDR2 is SNEGSKA (reference sequence). RNA was extracted with the RNeasy kit, and a quantity of about 0.45 to 1 ug was reverse transcribed using random hexamers. Each CDR3 protein gets one entry after TCRdb re-called the immunoSEQ multiplex PCR reads with MiXCR. The sample includes over 120,000 distinct CDR3 sequences, around 95% of them seen just once. The rearrangement uses TRBV20-1 and TRBJ2-7, with TRBD2 identical over 7 bases. Sequencing was performed on CD4+ T cells from PBMCs. This receptor was taken from a human donor with Susac syndrome. The CDR3 is CSAPLGRELHEQYF. The CDR3 coding sequence is TGCAGTGCACCGCTCGGGCGGGAGTTGCACGAGCAGTACTTC.